This T cell receptor (beta chain) derives from a study of shared clonotypes between healthy human individuals. The method was immunoSEQ multiplex PCR; TCRdb's version includes in-frame clones alone and lacks a portion of them. The table has more than 2 million clones, more than 90% seen once. Germline V lookup: CDR1 SGHAT, CDR2 FQNNGV. The V end lost 1 base, the J end lost 4 bases, and 17 bases lay between the germline ends. The CDR3 is 16 amino acids. A single count supports this clone. V usage is TRBV11-2 and J usage is TRBJ2-7; D is perhaps TRBD2 (6 bases). The source is a man aged 18 to 29 in good health. The sample taken for sequencing was naive CD4+ T cells sorted from blood. Subset here: CD45RA+ positively selected. CDR3 sequence reads: CASSLGRSSVIYEQYF. CDR3 nucleotide sequence: TGTGCCAGCAGCTTAGGGAGGTCTAGCGTTATATACGAGCAGTACTTC.